A single sample is the source of the 21 T cell receptor beta chains below, sequenced in a study of blood T cell repertoires in COVID-19. Generated by immunoSEQ multiplex PCR, the TCRdb table keeps only in-frame clones and is missing some. The table includes under 250,000 clones, 75% to 90% detected once. The sequenced sample was PBMCs or T cells enriched from blood (not recorded which). These receptors were collected from a woman between 18 and 29 years old in a cohort exposed to, infected with or recovered from COVID-19 (not recorded which).

This chain joins TRBV30 and TRBJ1-4; D is unclear. Germline V gene sequence: CDR1 GTSNPN, CDR2 SVGIG (reference sequence). The CDR3 contains 14 residues. V was trimmed by 0 bases and J by 5 bases, leaving 10 bases between them. CDR3 loop: CAWSVLGSNEKLFF. CDR3 sequence (DNA): TGTGCCTGGAGTGTACTAGGCAGCAATGAAAAACTGTTTTTT.

This clone was seen a few times. The chain has TRBV5-1 and TRBJ1-2, with 7 nucleotides matching TRBD1. Germline CDR1 and CDR2: SGHRS and YFSETQ. V shed 0 bases, J shed 2 bases, and the junction held 1 base outside the gene matches. CDR3 length: 14 residues. The CDR3 bases are TGCGCCAGCAGCTTGGAGGGACAGAACTATGGCTACACCTTC. Amino acid sequence: CASSLEGQNYGYTF. Drawing the rest from reference TRBV5-1 and TRBJ1-2, the complete variable domain is KAGVTQTPRYLIKTRGQQVTLSCSPISGHRSVSWYQQTPGQGLQFLFEYFSETQRNKGNFPGRFSGRQFSNSRSEMNVSTLELGDSALYLCASSLEGQNYGYTFGSGTRLTVV.

J is TRBJ1-3 and V is TRBV11-2; D gene ambiguous. Trimming shortened V by 1 base and J by 3 bases, and 13 bases separated the two germline ends. The CDR3 consists of 16 residues. From germline, CDR1 is SGHAT and CDR2 FQNNGV. This CDR3 reads CASSLARSDFGNTIYF. In DNA, the CDR3 is TGTGCCAGCAGCTTAGCTCGGAGTGACTTTGGAAACACCATATATTTT.

V usage is TRBV7-8 and J usage is TRBJ1-3, with 9 bases matching TRBD1. The trim removed 3 bases at V and 3 bases at J, leaving 6 bases unmatched. Per germline, CDR1 SGHVS and CDR2 FQNEAQ. The CDR3 covers 16 residues. CDR3 nucleotide sequence: TGTGCCAGCAGCTTGACAGGGGGAACTTTTGGAAACACCATATATTTT. Translation gives CASSLTGGTFGNTIYF.

The rearrangement links TRBV2 to TRBJ2-3; TRBD1 matches 9 bases. From germline, CDR1 is SNHLY and CDR2 FYNNEI. The CDR3 has 14 residues. The ends lost 6 bases at V and 4 bases at J; junction bases unmatched: 5. CDR3 sequence reads: CASSGTGSPDTQYF. In DNA, the CDR3 is TGTGCCAGCAGCGGGACAGGGTCCCCAGATACGCAGTATTTT.

V usage is TRBV2 and J usage is TRBJ1-1, with a weak D call TRBD1 (6 bases). The germline V gene encodes CDR1 SNHLY and CDR2 FYNNEI. The CDR3 consists of 17 residues. V lost 4 bases, J lost 1 base, and 19 bases lay in between. CDR3 nucleotide sequence: TGTGCCAGCAGTGCGGGTACCTTAGGGGGGGAGAACACTGAAGCTTTCTTT. Translated: CASSAGTLGGENTEAFF.

This clone was found once. The V and J genes are TRBV19 and TRBJ1-6, with 7 bases aligning to TRBD1. The CDR3 runs 15 residues. Germline V lookup: CDR1 LNHDA, CDR2 SQIVND (reference sequence). V lost 2 bases and J lost 7; bases outside the gene matches: 5. Here the CDR3 DNA reads TGTGCCAGTAGTATACCAGACAGGGAGAATTCACCCCTCCACTTT. Its translation: CASSIPDRENSPLHF.

The chain couples TRBV3-1 (or the pseudogene TRBV3-2) to TRBJ1-2, with a possible D match to TRBD1 (5 bases). The V end lost 1 base, the J end lost 6 bases, and 6 bases lay between the germline ends. The CDR3 length is 12 residues. CDR1 and CDR2 (germline): LGHDT, YNNKEL (reference sequence). CDR3 bases: TGTGCCAGCAGCCAAGGACAGAATGGCTACACCTTC. Protein sequence: CASSQGQNGYTF.

The J gene is TRBJ1-1, the V gene TRBV6-5; TRBD1 is a possible D gene (6 bases). The V end lost 6 bases, the J end lost 0 bases, and 14 bases lay between the germline ends. In germline, CDR1 is MNHEY, CDR2 SVGAGI. The CDR3 is 15 amino acids. The DNA of the CDR3 is TGTGCCAGCAGAACAGGGTCGTCAATGAACACTGAAGCTTTCTTT. Translation: CASRTGSSMNTEAFF.

The chain links TRBV14 to TRBJ2-2; no definite D call. Per germline, CDR1 SGHDN and CDR2 FVKESK. V was clipped by 0 bases and J by 8 bases, with 4 bases between them. The CDR3 covers 12 residues. As DNA, the CDR3 is TGTGCCAGCAGCCAAGAACAGGGGGAGCTGTTTTTT. Its protein product is CASSQEQGELFF. The entire variable domain, with the rest obtained from reference TRBV14 and TRBJ2-2, is as follows: EAGVTQFPSHSVIEKGQTVTLRCDPISGHDNLYWYRRVMGKEIKFLLHFVKESKQDESGMPNNRFLAERTGGTYSTLKVQPAELEDSGVYFCASSQEQGELFFGEGSRLTVL.

V gene TRBV5-4 combines with J gene TRBJ1-6; TRBD1 agrees at 7 bases. Per germline, CDR1 SGHNT and CDR2 YYREEE (reference sequence). V was clipped by 0 bases and J by 9 bases; unmatched bases: 9. The CDR3 totals 16 residues. CDR3 amino acids: CASSLARQGKTSPLHF. The CDR3, as DNA: TGTGCCAGCAGCTTGGCCCGACAGGGAAAGACTTCACCCCTCCACTTT.

The chain couples TRBV3-1 (or the pseudogene TRBV3-2) to TRBJ2-7; D is possibly TRBD2 (5 bases). V lost 2 bases, J lost 4 bases, and 15 bases lay in between. The CDR3 spans 15 residues. Germline V gene data show CDR1 as LGHDT and CDR2 as YNNKEL (reference sequence). The CDR3 reads CASSQMWEKAYEQYF. In DNA form, the CDR3 reads TGTGCCAGCAGCCAAATGTGGGAGAAGGCATACGAGCAGTACTTC.

This sequence joins TRBV27 and TRBJ2-7; 7 nucleotides agree with TRBD1. The CDR3 is 15 residues long. V trimming: 5 bases; J trimming: 3 bases; junction bases outside the gene matches: 10. Looked up from germline, CDR1 is MNHEY and CDR2 is SMNVEV (reference sequence). CDR3 DNA: TGTGCCAGCAGTCTCCGGGACAGATCGGTCTACGAGCAGTACTTC. Its translation: CASSLRDRSVYEQYF.

The J gene is TRBJ1-2, the V gene TRBV6-5; 7 nucleotides agree with TRBD1. The CDR3 has 14 residues. Germline-derived CDR1 and CDR2 are MNHEY and SVGAGI. J gave up 6 bases and V 5 bases, and 9 bases lay outside the gene matches. The CDR3 bases are TGTGCCAGCAGTATCAGGGGGTTCGGCAATGGCTACACCTTC. Translating gives CASSIRGFGNGYTF.

The chain carries TRBV29-1 and TRBJ1-1, with D possibly matching TRBD1 (6 bases). The CDR3 spans 12 residues. Germline V gene sequence: CDR1 SQVTM, CDR2 ANQGSEA. Trimming stripped 7 bases from V and 1 base from J, with 10 bases between. This chain's CDR3 is CSATGWNTEAFF. The CDR3 region has the DNA TGCAGCGCTACAGGGTGGAACACTGAAGCTTTCTTT.

The gene calls are TRBV6-2 or TRBV6-3 and TRBJ2-3; 8 nucleotides agree with TRBD2. This CDR3 is 16 amino acids long. Unmatched junction bases numbered 10, after V lost 0 bases and J lost 8 bases. The germline CDR1 and CDR2 sequences are MNHEY and SVGEGT. The CDR3 region has the DNA TGTGCCAGCAGTTACTCCGGATTTAGGGCGGGAGGTACGCAGTATTTT. Translation gives CASSYSGFRAGGTQYF.

The chain employs TRBV7-2 and TRBJ1-1; 9 positions agree with TRBD1. Germline V CDR1 and CDR2: SGHTA, FQGNSA. The CDR3 covers 15 residues. V was pared by 5 bases and J by 5 bases, with 9 bases of the junction left unmatched. CDR3 protein: CASSLRQGEGTEAFF. CDR3 nucleotides: TGTGCCAGCAGCCTGAGACAGGGGGAAGGGACTGAAGCTTTCTTT.

The chain couples TRBV7-2 to TRBJ2-5, with 8 bases lining up with TRBD2. CDR1 is SGHTA and CDR2 is FQGNSA in the germline V gene. V trimming: 5 bases; J trimming: 12 bases; junction bases outside the gene matches: 17. The CDR3 is 15 residues long. The CDR3 spells CASSALAGRPREKYF. CDR3 in DNA: TGTGCCAGCAGCGCCTTAGCGGGGAGGCCCAGGGAGAAGTACTTC.

This chain links TRBV30 with TRBJ2-7; 8 bases align to TRBD2. Germline trimming cut 2 bases from V and 4 bases from J; bases unmatched to any gene: 4. The CDR3 consists of 13 residues. Germline V CDR1 and CDR2: GTSNPN, SVGIG (reference sequence). CDR3 sequence (DNA): TGTGCCTGGAGTATCGGCGGGAGGTACGAGCAGTACTTC. Translated, it gives CAWSIGGRYEQYF.

The rearrangement links TRBV10-3 to TRBJ1-2; 7 positions match TRBD1. The CDR3 has 17 residues. J was trimmed by 0 bases and V by 2 bases; bases with no gene match: 9. Germline-derived CDR1 and CDR2 are ENHRY and SYGVKD. The CDR3 DNA is TGTGCCATCAGTGAGCCCGGGACAGCGATCTCTAACTATGGCTACACCTTC. Its protein product is CAISEPGTAISNYGYTF.

This rearrangement joins TRBV6-5 to TRBJ1-1, with TRBD1 matching over 10 bases. The CDR3 loop spans 15 amino acids. Losses at the gene ends were 2 bases for V and 3 bases for J; bases not matched to a gene: 3. Germline CDR1 reads MNHEY; CDR2 reads SVGAGI. The CDR3 DNA is TGTGCCAGCAGTTACAGAGGGACAGGGGACACTGAAGCTTTCTTT. Encoded protein: CASSYRGTGDTEAFF.